A single TCR beta chain is shown here with its context. The antigen is not known. Measured with immunoSEQ multiplex PCR; TCRdb has only the in-frame clones, and not every one. Of 360,000 or so clones detected, about 89% appear once; the ten largest clones hold under 2%. Germline V gives CDR1 SGHTS, CDR2 YDEGEE. The CDR3 has 10 amino acids. The V end lost 4 bases, the J end lost 8 bases, and 4 bases lay between the germline ends. Treatment given: 19 received Ad26.COV2.S at low or high dose, single or two shots; about 5 received placebo; per-sample allocation not given. Sampling was performed 63 days after the first vaccine or placebo injection. The source of the sample is a study of Ad26.COV2.S vaccination and SARS-CoV-2 variants. Whole-study context: Trial arm assignment for the donor was COV1001 Ad26.COV2.S.

Findings and limits, study-wide: It was found that vaccine and placebo recipients had similar non-spike TCR breadth.

The starting material was peripheral blood, obtained in a trial of Ad26.COV2.S vaccine versus placebo. This receptor was identified in a person between 18 and 65 years old who received the Ad26.COV2.S COVID-19 vaccine or a placebo. This chain joins TRBV5-8 and TRBJ2-4; no clear D gene. CDR3 in amino acids: CASSEYIQYF. The CDR3 DNA follows: TGTGCCAGCAGCGAGTACATTCAGTACTTC. The full variable domain, rest sourced from reference TRBV5-8 and TRBJ2-4, is EAGVTQSPTHLIKTRGQQATLRCSPISGHTSVYWYQQALGLGLQFLLWYDEGEERNRGNFPPRFSGRQFPNYSSELNVNALELEDSALYLCASSEYIQYFGAGTRLSVL.